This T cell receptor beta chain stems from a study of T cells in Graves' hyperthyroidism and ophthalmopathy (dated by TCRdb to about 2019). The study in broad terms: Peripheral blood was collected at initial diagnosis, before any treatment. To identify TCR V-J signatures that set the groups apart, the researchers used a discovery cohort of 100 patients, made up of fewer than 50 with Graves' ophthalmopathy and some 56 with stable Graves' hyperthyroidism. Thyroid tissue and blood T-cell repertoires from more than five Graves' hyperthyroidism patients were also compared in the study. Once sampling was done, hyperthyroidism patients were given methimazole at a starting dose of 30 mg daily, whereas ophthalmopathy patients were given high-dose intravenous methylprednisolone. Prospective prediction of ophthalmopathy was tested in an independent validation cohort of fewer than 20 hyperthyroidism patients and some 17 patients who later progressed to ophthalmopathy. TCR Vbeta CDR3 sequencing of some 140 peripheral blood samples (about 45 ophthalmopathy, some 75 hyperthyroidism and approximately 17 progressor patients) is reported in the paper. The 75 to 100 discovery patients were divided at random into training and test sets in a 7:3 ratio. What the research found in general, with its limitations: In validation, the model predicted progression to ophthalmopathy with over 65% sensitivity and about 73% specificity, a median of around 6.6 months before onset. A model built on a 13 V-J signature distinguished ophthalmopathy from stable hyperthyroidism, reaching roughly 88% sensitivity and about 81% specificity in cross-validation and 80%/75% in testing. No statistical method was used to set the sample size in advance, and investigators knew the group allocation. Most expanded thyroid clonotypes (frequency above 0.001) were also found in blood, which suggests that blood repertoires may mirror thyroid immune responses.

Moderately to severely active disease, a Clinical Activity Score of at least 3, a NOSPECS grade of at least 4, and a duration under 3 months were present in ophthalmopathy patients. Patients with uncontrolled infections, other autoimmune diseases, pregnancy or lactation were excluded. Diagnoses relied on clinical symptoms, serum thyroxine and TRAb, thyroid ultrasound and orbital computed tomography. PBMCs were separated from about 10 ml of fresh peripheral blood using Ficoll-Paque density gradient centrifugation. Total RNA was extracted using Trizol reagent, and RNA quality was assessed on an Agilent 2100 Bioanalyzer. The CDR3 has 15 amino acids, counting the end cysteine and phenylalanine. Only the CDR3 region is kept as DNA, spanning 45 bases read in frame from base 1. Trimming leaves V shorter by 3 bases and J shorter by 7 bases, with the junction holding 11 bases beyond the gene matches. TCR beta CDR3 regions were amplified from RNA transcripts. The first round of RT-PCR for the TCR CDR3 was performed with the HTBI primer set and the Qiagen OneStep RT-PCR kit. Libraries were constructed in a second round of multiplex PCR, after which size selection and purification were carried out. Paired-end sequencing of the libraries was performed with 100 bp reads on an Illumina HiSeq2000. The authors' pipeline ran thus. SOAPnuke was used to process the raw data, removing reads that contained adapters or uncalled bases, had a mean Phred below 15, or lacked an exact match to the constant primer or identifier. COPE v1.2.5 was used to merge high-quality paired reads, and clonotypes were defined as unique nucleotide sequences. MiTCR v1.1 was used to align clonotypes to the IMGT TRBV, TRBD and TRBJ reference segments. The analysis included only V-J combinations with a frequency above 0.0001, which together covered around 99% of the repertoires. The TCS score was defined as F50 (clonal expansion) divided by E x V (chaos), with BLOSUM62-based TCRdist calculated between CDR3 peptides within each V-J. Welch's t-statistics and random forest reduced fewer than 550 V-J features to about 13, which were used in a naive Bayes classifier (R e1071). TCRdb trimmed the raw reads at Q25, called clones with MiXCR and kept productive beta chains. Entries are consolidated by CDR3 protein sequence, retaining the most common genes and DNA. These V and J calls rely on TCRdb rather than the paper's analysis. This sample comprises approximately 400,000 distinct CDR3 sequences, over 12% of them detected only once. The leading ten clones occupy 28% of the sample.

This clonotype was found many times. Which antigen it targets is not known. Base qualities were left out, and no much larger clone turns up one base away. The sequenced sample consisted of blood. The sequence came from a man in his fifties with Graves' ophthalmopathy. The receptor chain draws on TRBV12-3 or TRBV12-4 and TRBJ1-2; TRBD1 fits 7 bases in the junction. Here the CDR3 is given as CASSFGGGGKGGYTF. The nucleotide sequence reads TGTGCCAGCAGTTTCGGTGGAGGGGGCAAGGGTGGCTACACCTTC.